This TCR beta chain was sequenced in a study of cytomegalovirus exposure and HLA in healthy donors. Whole-study results and caveats: An analysis was carried out at a later point. It showed that HLA-associated TCR beta chains were more clonally expanded than equally common non-associated chains. There were some V segments, including TRBV6-2 and TRBV6-3, excluded as indistinguishable.

Concerning this clone itself: Its antigen is still unknown.

PCR amplification relied on 60 Vbeta primers (plus 13 Jbeta primers). Here immunoSEQ multiplex PCR was the method, and the copy in TCRdb shows in-frame clones only, minus some. Of 130,000 or so clones in the sample, 76% were seen once. This CDR3 region has 15 residues. CDR1 and CDR2 (germline): SGHTA, FQGNSA. Trimming left V 0 bases short and J 10 bases short, with 18 bases between. The TCR comes from a man in his forties in good health and CMV-seronegative. The chain is built from TRBV7-2 and TRBJ1-1; D is perhaps TRBD1 (5 bases). Sample: PBMCs. The DNA of the CDR3 is TGTGCCAGCAGCTTAGCTGGTGGGGCAAAGGAGGGAGCTTTCTTT. It translates to CASSLAGGAKEGAFF.